This T cell receptor (beta chain) derives from a study of T cell changes during pregnancy in multiple sclerosis. Profiled with immunoSEQ multiplex PCR; TCRdb holds only in-frame clones, not every one. The sample lists 40,000 to 50,000 clones, almost 95% occurring once. In germline, CDR1 is SGHDN, CDR2 FVKESK. V was cut by 3 bases and J by 9 bases, with 21 bases left in between. The CDR3 is 16 amino acids. The V and J genes are TRBV14 and TRBJ2-1; TRBD2 might be the D (5 bases). This receptor was obtained from a female donor with multiple sclerosis, enrolled in a pregnancy study. Sequenced here: CD8+ T cells from peripheral blood mononuclear cells, sampled in the third trimester of pregnancy. CDR3 sequence: CASSHFYSKDRGEQFF. CDR3 sequence (DNA): TGTGCCAGCAGCCACTTTTACTCTAAGGATCGGGGTGAGCAGTTCTTC.